This T cell receptor (beta chain) came from a study of T-cell reconstitution after alpha-beta-depleted transplantation in children. At least ten counts were recorded for this clonotype. No antigen is known for it. Study-level findings and limits: T-cell counts and diversity were attributed mostly to newly produced T cells one year after transplant. Reportedly, roughly two months post-transplant, alpha-beta T cells arose from several hundred expanded graft clones.

The V segment lost 5 bases and the J segment 7 bases; nucleotides outside the gene matches: 5. CDR1 and CDR2 (germline): SGHTA, FQGNSA. The CDR3 length is 14 residues. Using unique molecular identifiers, the investigators prepared the TCRbeta library. TCRdb called the PCR reads again in MiXCR, with one record for every CDR3 protein. The sample holds around 270,000 distinct CDR3 sequences; roughly 7.8% are singletons and the top ten take approximately 9.1%. The starting material was peripheral blood, obtained 360 days after TCRalphabeta/CD19-depleted stem cell transplant. This sequence originates from a female patient aged 2-10 years who had a stem cell transplant for Fanconi anemia, so the T cells may come from the graft donor. V and J are TRBV7-2 and TRBJ1-6; TRBD1 matches at 7 bases. CDR3 protein: CASSPTGVNSPLHF. Here the CDR3 DNA reads TGTGCCAGCAGCCCCACAGGGGTCAATTCACCCCTCCACTTT.